Below are 32 T cell receptor beta chains sequenced from a single sample in a study of blood T cell repertoires in COVID-19. Clones were sequenced by immunoSEQ multiplex PCR, and TCRdb holds only the in-frame ones, with some missing. The sample lists some 220,000 clones; more than 65% were seen once. The sample was peripheral blood. The receptor source for this set is a woman younger than 45 who had recovered from COVID-19.

The sample holds one count of this clone. The CDR3 coding sequence is TGCAGCGTTGAGCGGGACGAGACCCAGTACTTC. Its protein product is CSVERDETQYF. The V and J genes are TRBV29-1 and TRBJ2-5; the D gene is possibly TRBD2 (6 bases). Per the germline V gene, CDR1 is SQVTM and CDR2 is ANQGSEA. Trimming removed 3 bases from V and 5 bases from J, with 7 bases in between. The CDR3 covers 11 residues.

This chain links TRBV3-1 (or the pseudogene TRBV3-2) with TRBJ2-7; D unresolved. There are 13 residues in the CDR3. Between the trimmed V and J ends, which lost 3 bases and 0 bases, there was a span of 6 bases. The germline gives CDR1 LGHDT, CDR2 YNNKEL (reference sequence). The CDR3: CASSQADSYEQYF. The CDR3, as DNA: TGTGCCAGCAGCCAGGCTGACTCCTACGAGCAGTACTTC.

On this clone: Other DNA sequences in this sample translate to the same CDR3. V gene TRBV7-3 combines with J gene TRBJ2-1; 12 nucleotides agree with TRBD2. V gave up 5 bases and J gave up 3 bases; unmatched junction bases: 2. CDR3 length: 15 residues. Looked up from germline, CDR1 is SGHTA and CDR2 is FQGTGA. The CDR3, as DNA: TGTGCCAGCAGCCCGGGACTAGCGGGCTACAATGAGCAGTTCTTC. Protein: CASSPGLAGYNEQFF.

This chain links TRBV7-3 with TRBJ2-1; D is perhaps TRBD2 (5 bases). With 5 bases removed from V and 6 bases from J, the gap between germline ends came to 8 bases. Germline CDR1 is SGHTA and CDR2 is FQGTGA. CDR3 length equals 12 residues. CDR3: CASSPGLNEQFF. CDR3 DNA sequence: TGTGCCAGCAGCCCCGGACTCAATGAGCAGTTCTTC.

V is TRBV9 and J is TRBJ2-7; a weak D match, TRBD2 (6 bases). Germline V gives CDR1 SGDLS, CDR2 YYNGEE. The CDR3 covers 14 residues. V gave up 4 bases and J gave up 0 bases, with 11 bases separating them. The CDR3 protein is CASSQGLSSYEQYF. The CDR3 DNA reads as TGTGCCAGCAGCCAGGGACTGAGCTCCTACGAGCAGTACTTC. The variable domain in full, completed from reference TRBV9 and TRBJ2-7, reads DSGVTQTPKHLITATGQRVTLRCSPRSGDLSVYWYQQSLDQGLQFLIQYYNGEERAKGNILERFSAQQFPDLHSELNLSSLELGDSALYFCASSQGLSSYEQYFGPGTRLTVT.

The rearrangement joins TRBV6-6 to TRBJ1-1; 7 positions agree with TRBD1. Per germline, CDR1 MNHNY and CDR2 SVGAGI (reference sequence). The CDR3 totals 13 residues. V dropped 10 bases and J dropped 4; count of bases not matched to a gene: 9. As DNA, the CDR3 is TGTGCCACCAAACAGGGGTCGACCACTGAAGCTTTCTTT. Its translation is CATKQGSTTEAFF.

This clone was seen a handful of times. The V and J genes are TRBV28 and TRBJ2-7; 9 bases map to TRBD1. Germline-derived CDR1 and CDR2 are MDHEN and SYDVKM. The CDR3 length is 16 residues. V was clipped by 5 bases and J by 4 bases; unmatched bases: 12. The CDR3 DNA is TGTGCCAGCAGTCCCCTACCGGGGACAGGGAATTACGAGCAGTACTTC. Its protein product is CASSPLPGTGNYEQYF.

The chain uses TRBV14 and TRBJ2-3; 10 nucleotides match TRBD1. The CDR3 consists of 18 residues. The germline gives CDR1 SGHDN, CDR2 FVKESK. J was trimmed by 3 bases and V by 3 bases; bases with no gene match: 12. CDR3 protein: CASSQRTGGLLRTDTQYF. CDR3 sequence (DNA): TGTGCCAGCAGCCAGCGGACAGGGGGACTACTACGGACAGATACGCAGTATTTT.

This clone came up once. The V gene is TRBV7-2, the J gene TRBJ2-7; D may be TRBD2 (5 bases). Trimming cost V 4 bases and J 7 bases, with 17 bases left between them. The germline gives CDR1 SGHTA, CDR2 FQGNSA. The CDR3 is 14 amino acids. The CDR3 here is CASSSPEGWREQYF. Written as DNA, the CDR3 is TGTGCCAGCAGCTCCCCCGAAGGGTGGAGGGAGCAGTACTTC.

This chain uses TRBV5-5 with TRBJ1-2, with D perhaps matching TRBD1 (5 bases). CDR1 is SGHKS and CDR2 is YYEKEE in the germline V gene (reference sequence). The CDR3 consists of 10 residues. V was shortened by 5 bases and J by 11 bases, with 10 bases between the two germline ends. The CDR3 protein is CASRGARYTF. CDR3 in DNA: TGTGCCAGCAGAGGGGCGAGGTACACCTTC.

This sequence joins TRBV10-1 and TRBJ2-1, with 8 bases aligning to TRBD2. The V segment lost 3 bases and the J segment 5 bases; nucleotides outside the gene matches: 6. The CDR3 is 15 amino acids. Germline V gives CDR1 WNHNN, CDR2 SYGVQD (reference sequence). CDR3 nucleotides: TGCGCCAGCAGTGATTTTACTAGCGGAAACAATGAGCAGTTCTTC. Protein sequence: CASSDFTSGNNEQFF.

The count of this clone is one. The chain links TRBV28 to TRBJ2-7; TRBD1 aligns across 9 bases. This CDR3 is 17 amino acids long. Per germline, CDR1 MDHEN and CDR2 SYDVKM. Trimming cost V 1 base and J 2 bases; bases outside gene matches: 9. This chain's CDR3 is CASSLSTGGTGTYEQYF. CDR3 nucleotides: TGTGCCAGCAGTTTATCCACCGGGGGGACAGGGACCTACGAGCAGTACTTC.

This rearrangement joins TRBV27 to TRBJ2-3, with 11 bases identical to TRBD1. V was pared by 1 base and J by 3 bases, with 15 bases of the junction left unmatched. This CDR3 has 20 residues. Germline V CDR1 and CDR2: MNHEY, SMNVEV (reference sequence). The CDR3 here is CASSLLPSPGTGGGTDTQYF. CDR3 bases: TGTGCCAGCAGTTTATTGCCGTCCCCGGGGACAGGGGGTGGTACAGATACGCAGTATTTT.

The chain is built from TRBV18 and TRBJ1-1; no clear D gene. Germline V gene sequence: CDR1 KGHSH, CDR2 LQKENI. CDR3 length equals 15 residues. Trimming left V 6 bases short and J 1 base short, with 15 bases between. In DNA, the CDR3 is TGTGCCAGCTCCGCTCCCAGGAGGGAGAACACTGAAGCTTTCTTT. Protein product: CASSAPRRENTEAFF.

The chain is built from TRBV5-1 and TRBJ2-3, with 11 bases identical to TRBD2. This CDR3 is built from 20 residues. The V and J ends lost 4 bases and 0 bases, in that order; junction bases with no gene match: 16. Germline values: CDR1 SGHRS, CDR2 YFSETQ. CDR3 sequence reads: CASSHNLAGGNIPSTDTQYF. CDR3 bases: TGCGCCAGCAGCCATAACTTAGCGGGAGGGAATATACCTAGCACAGATACGCAGTATTTT.

This chain connects TRBV6-2 or TRBV6-3 to TRBJ2-1; 7 bases align to TRBD2. Germline V gives CDR1 MNHEY, CDR2 SVGEGT. CDR3 length: 15 residues. V lost 2 bases to trimming and J lost 5 bases; unmatched junction nucleotides: 6. This CDR3 is CASSYGLAVHNEQFF. For the CDR3, the DNA is TGTGCCAGCAGTTACGGGCTAGCGGTACACAATGAGCAGTTCTTC.

V usage is TRBV15 and J usage is TRBJ1-2, with 9 bases that match TRBD1. Trimming took 4 bases from V and 5 from J; bases not matched to a gene: 8. In germline, CDR1 is LNHNV, CDR2 YYDKDF (reference sequence). CDR3 length equals 15 residues. CDR3 sequence (DNA): TGTGCCACCAGCAACAAAACAGGGGGCCTATATGGCTACACCTTC. Residues: CATSNKTGGLYGYTF.

The chain employs TRBV6-5 and TRBJ1-2; no reliable D call. The V and J ends lost 5 bases and 0 bases respectively, with 13 bases between them. Germline V lookup: CDR1 MNHEY, CDR2 SVGAGI. The length of the CDR3 is 15 residues. This CDR3 reads CASSPEPRSNYGYTF. CDR3 nucleotide sequence: TGTGCCAGCAGTCCGGAACCTAGGTCTAACTATGGCTACACCTTC.

This rearrangement joins TRBV28 to TRBJ1-5; no reliable D call. The CDR3 totals 13 residues. CDR1 and CDR2 from the germline V gene are MDHEN and SYDVKM. V gave up 6 bases and J gave up 0 bases, with 6 bases separating them. CDR3 amino acids: CASRLYSNQPQHF. The CDR3 DNA follows: TGTGCCAGCAGACTATATAGCAATCAGCCCCAGCATTTT.

The chain couples TRBV4-1 to TRBJ1-2; D is ambiguous. Between the trimmed V and J ends, which lost 1 base and 0 bases, there was a span of 12 bases. CDR1 MGHRA and CDR2 YSYEKL come from the germline V gene. This CDR3 has 16 residues. CDR3: CASSQVAASANYGYTF. Here the CDR3 DNA reads TGCGCCAGCAGCCAAGTGGCCGCTTCAGCTAACTATGGCTACACCTTC.

The V call is TRBV30, the J call TRBJ2-5; D perhaps matches TRBD1 (5 bases). V was pared by 2 bases and J by 4 bases, with 11 bases between. CDR3 length equals 13 residues. The germline V gene has CDR1 GTSNPN and CDR2 SVGIG (reference sequence). This CDR3 reads CAWSTWGPETQYF. The CDR3 region has the DNA TGTGCCTGGAGTACGTGGGGCCCAGAGACCCAGTACTTC.

This clone was seen just once. The genes are TRBV5-1 and TRBJ1-5, with no clear D. CDR1 and CDR2 (germline): SGHRS, YFSETQ. V lost 4 bases to trimming and J lost 3 bases, with 14 bases between them. This CDR3 is built from 15 residues. CDR3 amino acids: CASSQTGEANQPQHF. The CDR3 DNA reads TGCGCCAGCAGCCAAACCGGGGAGGCCAATCAGCCCCAGCATTTT. Full variable domain (remainder filled in from reference TRBV5-1 and TRBJ1-5): KAGVTQTPRYLIKTRGQQVTLSCSPISGHRSVSWYQQTPGQGLQFLFEYFSETQRNKGNFPGRFSGRQFSNSRSEMNVSTLELGDSALYLCASSQTGEANQPQHFGDGTRLSIL.

The V gene is TRBV6-2 or TRBV6-3, the J gene TRBJ2-1; maybe TRBD2 (6 bases). This CDR3 is 13 amino acids long. The V end was cut by 5 bases, the J end by 9 bases, with 14 bases between. The germline V gene has CDR1 MNHEY and CDR2 SVGEGT. The DNA for the CDR3 is TGTGCCAGCAGTAGCGGTGGGGGAGGTGAGCAGTTCTTC. It is translated as CASSSGGGGEQFF.

This clone was picked up many times. This rearrangement joins TRBV7-3 to TRBJ1-2; TRBD1 aligns across 8 bases. CDR3 size: 15 residues. The germline CDR1 and CDR2 sequences are SGHTA and FQGTGA. The V and J ends lost 5 bases and 8 bases, in that order; junction bases with no gene match: 13. The chain's CDR3 is CASSTQGDRPRGYTF. The CDR3 coding sequence is TGTGCCAGCAGCACTCAAGGGGACAGGCCACGGGGCTACACCTTC.

The chain links TRBV6-1 to TRBJ2-1, with 12 bases lining up with TRBD2. This CDR3 is built from 16 residues. J gave up 5 bases and V 3 bases, and 5 bases lay outside the gene matches. Germline values: CDR1 MNHNS, CDR2 SASEGT. CDR3 in amino acids: CASSDWGLAGNNEQFF. The CDR3 nucleotides read TGTGCCAGCAGTGACTGGGGACTAGCGGGTAACAATGAGCAGTTCTTC.

The gene calls are TRBV9 and TRBJ2-2; 13 bases line up with TRBD2. The V and J ends lost 5 bases and 1 base, in that order; junction bases with no gene match: 5. CDR3 size: 17 residues. Per the germline V gene, CDR1 is SGDLS and CDR2 is YYNGEE. As DNA, the CDR3 is TGTGCCAGCAGTGGACTAGCGGGAGCGATGAACACCGGGGAGCTGTTTTTT. Translated, it gives CASSGLAGAMNTGELFF. Complete variable domain (other parts from reference TRBV9 and TRBJ2-2): DSGVTQTPKHLITATGQRVTLRCSPRSGDLSVYWYQQSLDQGLQFLIQYYNGEERAKGNILERFSAQQFPDLHSELNLSSLELGDSALYFCASSGLAGAMNTGELFFGEGSRLTVL.

V is TRBV7-8 and J is TRBJ1-1; D gene ambiguous. Germline CDR1 is SGHVS and CDR2 is FQNEAQ. The CDR3 has 13 residues. The ends were cut back, 1 base at V and 8 bases at J, with 11 bases in the middle. CDR3 in DNA: TGTGCCAGCAGCTTAGGAGGGTGGGAAGAAGCTTTCTTT. Amino acid sequence: CASSLGGWEEAFF.

The chain links TRBV7-3 to TRBJ2-2, with 9 bases that match TRBD2. The CDR3 is 14 residues long. Germline V gene data show CDR1 as SGHTA and CDR2 as FQGTGA. V shed 5 bases and J 6 bases; nucleotides not matched to a gene: 4. As DNA, the CDR3 is TGTGCCAGCAGCAGACAGCGGGAGGCCGGGGAGCTGTTTTTT. Protein sequence: CASSRQREAGELFF.

The chain has TRBV6-5 and TRBJ2-1; perhaps TRBD1 as D (5 bases). There are 13 residues in the CDR3. The germline V gene has CDR1 MNHEY and CDR2 SVGAGI. V was clipped by 3 bases and J by 10 bases, with 13 bases between them. This CDR3 is CASSYGWGREQFF. CDR3 bases: TGTGCCAGCAGTTATGGTTGGGGCCGGGAGCAGTTCTTC.

The genes are TRBV4-1 and TRBJ2-1, with TRBD2 identical over 7 bases. Per the germline V gene, CDR1 is MGHRA and CDR2 is YSYEKL. Trimming took 2 bases from V and 5 from J; bases not matched to a gene: 12. This CDR3 has 17 residues. The CDR3 protein is CASSQKRAGEGNNEQFF. CDR3 sequence (DNA): TGCGCCAGCAGCCAAAAGAGGGCGGGAGAGGGGAACAATGAGCAGTTCTTC.

The table lists this clone with a few counts. The V call is TRBV19, the J call TRBJ2-1, with 8 bases that match TRBD1. CDR1 is LNHDA and CDR2 is SQIVND in the germline V gene (reference sequence). V lost 5 bases, J lost 2 bases, and 5 bases stayed unmatched. This CDR3 spans 15 amino acids. CDR3 nucleotide sequence: TGTGCCAGTAGTCATCAGGGGGCCACCTACAATGAGCAGTTCTTC. It encodes CASSHQGATYNEQFF.

A remark on this clone: Distinct nucleotide sequences in the sample also encode this CDR3. The chain employs TRBV12-3 or TRBV12-4 and TRBJ1-2, with a tentative D call TRBD1 (5 bases). Deletions cut 1 base from V and 4 bases from J, with 7 bases between. The CDR3 runs to 13 residues. The CDR3 DNA reads TGTGCCAGCAGTTTAGATAGGGGCTATGGCTACACCTTC. Translated, it gives CASSLDRGYGYTF.